These T cell receptor beta chains were read from a single sample in a study of molecular identifiers for immune sequencing clone quantification. Each CDR3 protein gets one entry after TCRdb re-called the PCR reads with MiXCR. The sample has roughly 86,000 distinct CDR3 sequences; under 20% are singletons. The sequencing input was naive CD8+ T cells from blood, with Jurkat cell RNA spiked in. The receptors shown here come from a human donor in good health. Some libraries in this study had Jurkat cell RNA spiked in. Both conserved end residues are trimmed from each CDR3. Fields, in order: V gene, D gene, CDR3 protein. D genes are given only for firm matches.

TRBV19	TRBD1	ASSIWRDRAFVGYT
TRBV4-3	TRBD1	ASSSQDRGPYNEQF
TRBV7-2	-	ASSLIQDTGELF
TRBV19	-	ASSPAEKASYEQY
TRBV2	-	ASKEKTYNEQF
TRBV7-9	TRBD1	ASSLGDRASSYEQY
TRBV7-9	-	ASSNSGTLSNQPQH
TRBV7-3	TRBD2	ASSTGLAAKDTQY
TRBV29-1	TRBD2	SVEGRLAGGTYQETQY
TRBV28	-	ASSTYEQY
TRBV20-1	TRBD2	SARPPTSGIHEQY
TRBV28	-	ASSFKNIQY
TRBV29-1	-	SVGGTDYGYT
TRBV7-2	TRBD2	ASNLPRLAGGPHTRDTQY
TRBV7-9	TRBD2	AGSLGTTNTGELF
TRBV6-2/TRBV6-3	TRBD1	ASSYGGQGSNQPQH
TRBV6-1	-	ATRTDTQY
TRBV5-5	-	ASSFRGSYTEAF
TRBV5-6	-	ASSSDRQRSTDTQH
TRBV24-1	TRBD1	ATSDWDSPYEQY
TRBV7-2	TRBD2	ASSLSGGAYNEQF
TRBV2	-	ASRSGGASGPQH
TRBV4-3	-	ASSQARGYASSGANVLT
TRBV27	-	ASSLGLGDTQY
TRBV7-2	-	ASSLVPPPSSYEQY
TRBV4-3	-	ASSAGRLTYGQY
TRBV20-1	-	SAKLTDTGELF
TRBV21-1	-	ASMGGTGGSSDTQY
TRBV7-9	-	ASSSLTGRRETQY
TRBV28	-	ASTEDSRSYNEQF
TRBV5-6	-	ASSLGRLGDEQY
TRBV4-3	-	ASSQDRFSGANVLT
TRBV7-8	TRBD1	ASSQGQINQPQH
TRBV3-2	-	ASSCSLRREQF
TRBV5-4	-	ASSPTDSLYGYT
TRBV6-1	-	ATPAADTQY
TRBV29-1	-	SVVSREDTQY
TRBV12-3/TRBV12-4	-	ASRFVANEQF
TRBV29-1	TRBD1	SVDPGQGVEETQY
TRBV7-7	-	ASSLRGTGELF
TRBV7-9	TRBD2	ASSWTSGDYYNEQF
TRBV13	TRBD1	ASSPGTDYNEQF
TRBV7-9	TRBD1	ASSLERQGAYEQY
TRBV6-5	-	ASSSLGNEQL